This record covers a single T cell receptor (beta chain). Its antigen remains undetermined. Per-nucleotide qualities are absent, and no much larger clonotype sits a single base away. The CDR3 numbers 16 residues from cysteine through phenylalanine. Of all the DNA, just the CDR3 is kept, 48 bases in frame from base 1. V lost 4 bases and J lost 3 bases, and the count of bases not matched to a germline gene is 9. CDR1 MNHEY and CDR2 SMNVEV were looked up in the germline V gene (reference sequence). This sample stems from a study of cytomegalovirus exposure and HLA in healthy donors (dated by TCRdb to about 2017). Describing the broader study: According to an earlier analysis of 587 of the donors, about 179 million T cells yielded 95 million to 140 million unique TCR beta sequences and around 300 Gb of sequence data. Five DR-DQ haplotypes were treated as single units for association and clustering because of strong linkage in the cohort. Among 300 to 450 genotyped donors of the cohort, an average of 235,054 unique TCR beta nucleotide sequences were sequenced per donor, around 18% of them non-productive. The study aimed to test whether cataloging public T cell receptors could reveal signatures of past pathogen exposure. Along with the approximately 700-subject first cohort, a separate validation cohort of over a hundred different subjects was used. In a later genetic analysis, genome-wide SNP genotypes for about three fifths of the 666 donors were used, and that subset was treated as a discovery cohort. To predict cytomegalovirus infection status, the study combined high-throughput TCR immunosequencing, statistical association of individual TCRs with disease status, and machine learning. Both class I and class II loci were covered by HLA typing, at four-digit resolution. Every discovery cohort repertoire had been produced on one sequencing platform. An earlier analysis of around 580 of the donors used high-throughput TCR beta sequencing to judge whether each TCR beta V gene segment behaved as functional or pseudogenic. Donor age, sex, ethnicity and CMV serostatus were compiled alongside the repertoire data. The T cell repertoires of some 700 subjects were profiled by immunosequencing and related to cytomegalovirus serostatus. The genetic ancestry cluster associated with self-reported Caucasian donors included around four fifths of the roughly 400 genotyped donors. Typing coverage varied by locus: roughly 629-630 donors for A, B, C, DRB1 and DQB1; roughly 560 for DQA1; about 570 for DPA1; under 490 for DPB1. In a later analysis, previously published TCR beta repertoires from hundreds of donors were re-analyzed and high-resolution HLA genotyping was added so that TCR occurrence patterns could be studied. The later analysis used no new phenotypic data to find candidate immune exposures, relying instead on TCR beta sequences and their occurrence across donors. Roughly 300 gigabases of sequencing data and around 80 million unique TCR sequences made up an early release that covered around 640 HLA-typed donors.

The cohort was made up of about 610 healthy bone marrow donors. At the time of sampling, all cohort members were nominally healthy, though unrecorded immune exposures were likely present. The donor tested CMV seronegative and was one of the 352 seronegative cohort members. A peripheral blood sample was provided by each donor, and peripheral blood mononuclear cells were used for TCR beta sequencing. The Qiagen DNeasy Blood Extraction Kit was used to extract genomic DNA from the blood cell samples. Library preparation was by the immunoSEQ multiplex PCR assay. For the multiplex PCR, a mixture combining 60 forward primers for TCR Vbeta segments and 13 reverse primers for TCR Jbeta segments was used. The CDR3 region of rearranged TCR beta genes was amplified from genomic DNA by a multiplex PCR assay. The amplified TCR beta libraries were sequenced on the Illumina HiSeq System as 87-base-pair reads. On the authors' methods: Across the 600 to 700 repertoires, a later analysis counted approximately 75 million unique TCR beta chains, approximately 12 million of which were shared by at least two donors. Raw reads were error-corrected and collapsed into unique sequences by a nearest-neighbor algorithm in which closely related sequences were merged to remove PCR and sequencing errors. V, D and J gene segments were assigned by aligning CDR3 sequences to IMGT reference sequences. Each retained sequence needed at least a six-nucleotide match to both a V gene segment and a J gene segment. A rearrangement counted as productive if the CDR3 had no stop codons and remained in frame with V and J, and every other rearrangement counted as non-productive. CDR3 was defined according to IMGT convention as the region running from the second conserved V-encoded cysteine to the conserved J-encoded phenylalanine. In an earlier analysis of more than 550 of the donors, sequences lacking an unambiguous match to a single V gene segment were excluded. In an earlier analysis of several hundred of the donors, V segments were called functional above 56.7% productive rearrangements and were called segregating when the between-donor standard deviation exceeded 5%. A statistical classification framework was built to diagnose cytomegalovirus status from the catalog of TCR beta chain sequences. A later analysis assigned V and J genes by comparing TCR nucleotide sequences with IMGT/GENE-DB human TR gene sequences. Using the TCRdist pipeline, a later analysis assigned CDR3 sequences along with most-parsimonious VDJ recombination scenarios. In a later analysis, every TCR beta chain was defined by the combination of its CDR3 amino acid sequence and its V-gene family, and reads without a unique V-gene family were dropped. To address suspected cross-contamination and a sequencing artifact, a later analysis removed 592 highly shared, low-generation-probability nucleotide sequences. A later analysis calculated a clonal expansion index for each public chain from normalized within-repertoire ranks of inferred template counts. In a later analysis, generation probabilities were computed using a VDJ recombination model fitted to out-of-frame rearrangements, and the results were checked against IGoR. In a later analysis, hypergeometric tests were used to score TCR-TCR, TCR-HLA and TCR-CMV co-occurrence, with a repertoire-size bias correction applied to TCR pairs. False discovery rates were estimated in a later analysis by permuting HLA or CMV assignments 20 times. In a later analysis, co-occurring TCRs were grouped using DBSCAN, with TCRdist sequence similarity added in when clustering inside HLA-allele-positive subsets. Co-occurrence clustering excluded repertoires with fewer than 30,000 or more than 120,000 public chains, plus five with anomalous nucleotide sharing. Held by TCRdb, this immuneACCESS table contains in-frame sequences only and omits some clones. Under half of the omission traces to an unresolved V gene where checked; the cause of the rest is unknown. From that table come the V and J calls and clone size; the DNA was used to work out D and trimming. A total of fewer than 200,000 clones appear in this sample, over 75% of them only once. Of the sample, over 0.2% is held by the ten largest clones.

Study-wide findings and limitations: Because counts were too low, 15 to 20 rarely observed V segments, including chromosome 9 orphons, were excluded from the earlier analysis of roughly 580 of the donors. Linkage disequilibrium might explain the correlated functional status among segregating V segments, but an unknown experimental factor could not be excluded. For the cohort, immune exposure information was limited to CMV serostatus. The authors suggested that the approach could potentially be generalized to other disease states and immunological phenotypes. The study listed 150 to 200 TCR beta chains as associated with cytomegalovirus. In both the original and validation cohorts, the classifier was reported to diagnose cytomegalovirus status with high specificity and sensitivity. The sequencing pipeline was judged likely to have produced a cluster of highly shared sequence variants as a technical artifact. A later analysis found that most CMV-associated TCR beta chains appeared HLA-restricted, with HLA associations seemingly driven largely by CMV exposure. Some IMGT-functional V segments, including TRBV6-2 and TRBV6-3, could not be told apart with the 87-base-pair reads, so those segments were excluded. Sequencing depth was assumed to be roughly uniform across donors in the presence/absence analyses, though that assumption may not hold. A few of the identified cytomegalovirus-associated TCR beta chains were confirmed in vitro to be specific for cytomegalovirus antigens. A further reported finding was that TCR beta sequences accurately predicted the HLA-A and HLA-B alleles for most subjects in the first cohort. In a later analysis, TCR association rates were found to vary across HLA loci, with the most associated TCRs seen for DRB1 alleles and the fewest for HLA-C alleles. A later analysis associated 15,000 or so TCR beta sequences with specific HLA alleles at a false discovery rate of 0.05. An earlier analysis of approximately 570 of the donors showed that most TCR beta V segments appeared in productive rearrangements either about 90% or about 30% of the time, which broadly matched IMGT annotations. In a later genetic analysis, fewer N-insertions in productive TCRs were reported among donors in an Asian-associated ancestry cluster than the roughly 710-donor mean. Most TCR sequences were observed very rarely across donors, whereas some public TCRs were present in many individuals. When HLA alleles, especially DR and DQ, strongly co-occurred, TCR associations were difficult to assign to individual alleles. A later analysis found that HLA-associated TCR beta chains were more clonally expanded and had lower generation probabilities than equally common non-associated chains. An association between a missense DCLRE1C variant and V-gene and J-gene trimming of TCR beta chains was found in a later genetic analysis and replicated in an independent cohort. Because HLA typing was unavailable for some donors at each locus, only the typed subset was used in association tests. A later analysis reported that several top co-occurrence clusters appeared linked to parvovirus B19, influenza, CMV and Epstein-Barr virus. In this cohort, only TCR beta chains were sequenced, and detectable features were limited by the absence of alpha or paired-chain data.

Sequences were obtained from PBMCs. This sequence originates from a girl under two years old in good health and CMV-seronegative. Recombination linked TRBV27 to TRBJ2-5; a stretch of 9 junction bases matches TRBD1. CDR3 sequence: CASSWGQGRVEETQYF. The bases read TGTGCCAGCAGTTGGGGACAGGGAAGGGTTGAAGAGACCCAGTACTTC.